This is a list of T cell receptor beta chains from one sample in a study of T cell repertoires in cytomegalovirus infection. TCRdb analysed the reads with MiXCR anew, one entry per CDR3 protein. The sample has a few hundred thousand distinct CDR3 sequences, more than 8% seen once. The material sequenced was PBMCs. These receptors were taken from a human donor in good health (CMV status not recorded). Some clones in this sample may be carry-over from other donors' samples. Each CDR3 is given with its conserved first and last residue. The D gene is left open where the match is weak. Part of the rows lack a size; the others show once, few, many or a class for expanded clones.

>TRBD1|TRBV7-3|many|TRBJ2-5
CASSAGTEETQYF
TGTGCCAGCAGCGCCGGGACAGAAGAGACCCAGTACTTC
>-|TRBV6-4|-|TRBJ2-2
CASSDSEAGELFF
TGTGCCAGCAGTGACTCAGAAGCCGGGGAGCTGTTTTTT
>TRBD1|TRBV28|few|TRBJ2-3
CASRRQGYYTDTQYF
TGTGCCAGCAGGCGACAGGGGTACTACACAGATACGCAGTATTTT
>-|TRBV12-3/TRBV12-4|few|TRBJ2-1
CASRPTRGSYNEQFF
TGTGCCAGCAGACCTACCAGGGGCTCCTACAATGAGCAGTTCTTC
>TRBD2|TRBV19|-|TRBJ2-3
CASSPRTSGLRTDTQYF
TGTGCCAGTAGTCCTCGGACTAGCGGGCTACGCACAGATACGCAGTATTTT
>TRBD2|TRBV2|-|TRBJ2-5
CATRAGGTQETQYF
TGTGCCACACGAGCGGGGGGGACCCAAGAGACCCAGTACTTC
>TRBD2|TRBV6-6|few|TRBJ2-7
CATEKRGDGYEQYF
TGTGCCACCGAAAAGCGGGGGGACGGTTACGAGCAGTACTTC
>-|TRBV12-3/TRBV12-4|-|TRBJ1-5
CASSLGRDQPQHF
TGTGCCAGCAGTTTGGGGAGGGACCAGCCCCAGCATTTT
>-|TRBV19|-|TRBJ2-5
CASSLDGTWETQYF
TGTGCCAGTAGTTTGGACGGTACGTGGGAGACCCAGTACTTC
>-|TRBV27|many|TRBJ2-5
CASSKRGPWQTQETQYF
TGTGCCAGCAGTAAAAGGGGCCCCTGGCAGACTCAAGAGACCCAGTACTTC
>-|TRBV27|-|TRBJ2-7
CASRDTYEQYF
TGTGCCTCAAGGGATACCTACGAGCAGTACTTC
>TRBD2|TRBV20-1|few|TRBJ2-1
CSVLPTSGAYNEQFF
TGCAGTGTCCTCCCGACTAGCGGCGCCTACAATGAGCAGTTCTTC
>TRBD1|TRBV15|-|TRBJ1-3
CATSRLETGVGNTIYF
TGTGCCACCAGCAGACTGGAGACAGGGGTGGGAAACACCATATATTTT
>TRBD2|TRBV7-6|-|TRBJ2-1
CASSSGLGYNEQFF
TGTGCCAGCAGCTCGGGACTAGGATACAATGAGCAGTTCTTC
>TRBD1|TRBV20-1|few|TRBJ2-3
CSARAIGTGNTDTQYF
TGCAGTGCTAGAGCTATTGGGACAGGGAACACAGATACGCAGTATTTT
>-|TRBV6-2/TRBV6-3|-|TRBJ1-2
CASSYSQGHGYTF
TGTGCCAGCAGTTACAGCCAAGGACATGGCTACACCTTC
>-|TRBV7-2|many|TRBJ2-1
CASSFGSGVSYNEQFF
TGTGCCAGCAGCTTCGGTAGCGGAGTCTCCTACAATGAGCAGTTCTTC
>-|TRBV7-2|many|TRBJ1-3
CASKSPPGNTIYF
TGTGCCAGCAAAAGCCCTCCTGGAAACACCATATATTTT
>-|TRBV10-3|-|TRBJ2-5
CAISEPLTGRQETQYF
TGTGCCATCAGTGAGCCCCTCACAGGGAGACAAGAGACCCAGTACTTC
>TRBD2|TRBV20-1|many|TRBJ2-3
CSALLAGAFTDTQYF
TGCAGTGCCCTCCTAGCGGGGGCATTCACAGATACGCAGTATTTT
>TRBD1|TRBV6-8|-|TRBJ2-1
CASSYGGTGLFF
TGTGCCAGCAGTTACGGTGGGACAGGGCTTTTCTTC
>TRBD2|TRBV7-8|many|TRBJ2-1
CASRGGFSGAYNEQFF
TGTGCCAGCAGGGGGGGATTTAGCGGGGCCTACAATGAGCAGTTCTTC
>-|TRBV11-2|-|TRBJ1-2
CASSLDRELDYTF
TGTGCCAGCAGCTTAGATCGGGAGTTAGACTACACCTTC
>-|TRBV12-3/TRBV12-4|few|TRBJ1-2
CASSTNSAVVTFRGYTF
TGTGCCAGCAGTACTAATTCGGCCGTGGTTACTTTCAGGGGCTACACCTTC
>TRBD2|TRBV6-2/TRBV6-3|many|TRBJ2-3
CASSPGAGGLAADTQYF
TGTGCCAGCAGTCCGGGAGCGGGAGGGCTTGCGGCAGATACGCAGTATTTT
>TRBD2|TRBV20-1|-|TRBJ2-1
CSARAFPGTSGETYNEQFF
TGCAGTGCTAGAGCCTTCCCCGGGACTAGCGGGGAAACCTACAATGAGCAGTTCTTC
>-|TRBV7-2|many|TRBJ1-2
CASSLDRRRGAYGYTF
TGTGCCAGCAGCTTAGACAGGAGGCGAGGGGCCTATGGCTACACCTTC
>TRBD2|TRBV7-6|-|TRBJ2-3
CASTGGADTQYF
TGTGCCAGCACTGGGGGGGCAGATACGCAGTATTTT